This paragraph covers one T cell receptor (beta chain) sequence. As yet, its antigen is unknown. The sample is drawn from a study of a mutant IDH1 vaccine in newly diagnosed glioma. Study-level background: The treated population exhibited a male proportion of roughly 62%, a female proportion of 37.5%, and a mean age of roughly 41 years. Prior therapy was radiotherapy, temozolomide, or both; most received both.

This CDR3 is 15 amino acids long. The germline gives CDR1 SGHRS, CDR2 YFSETQ. J was trimmed by 5 bases and V by 2 bases; bases with no gene match: 4. Some clones are missing from TCRdb's copy, which holds only in-frame ones; the method was immunoSEQ multiplex PCR. The data show about 94,000 clones, over 85% seen once. Indicated time point: week 47, end of study. The study gave 300 ug of mutant IDH1 20-mer peptide per vaccine dose, with topical imiquimod. The J gene is TRBJ2-1, the V gene TRBV5-1; 10 positions agree with TRBD1. This material consisted of PBMCs, taken from a glioma patient whose treatment included an IDH1 peptide vaccine. The sequence was obtained from a woman between 45 and 60 years old with glioma. The chain's CDR3 is CASSFRDRGDNEQFF. The DNA of the CDR3 is TGCGCCAGCAGCTTCCGGGACAGGGGAGACAATGAGCAGTTCTTC.